The rows below give T cell receptor beta chains drawn from one sample of a study of shared clonotypes between healthy human individuals. The data were produced by immunoSEQ multiplex PCR, yet TCRdb's version contains in-frame clones alone and is incomplete. The sample lists about a million clones; approximately 80% were seen once. Specimen: memory CD4+ T cells from PBMCs. These TCRs come from a young man in good health. Some clones in this sample may be carry-over from other donors' samples. The CDR3 runs from the conserved cysteine through the conserved F or W. The D gene is left open where the match is weak. The size of a clone is reported for some rows only, either as once, few or many, or as a class for expanded clones.

D,J,size,V,DNA,CDR3
TRBD2,TRBJ2-5,NA,TRBV18,TGTGCCAGCTCACCCAGGACTAGCGGGAGTACAGCAGAGACCCAGTACTTC,CASSPRTSGSTAETQYF
NA,TRBJ2-5,NA,TRBV27,TGTGCCAGCGTCCGAAGGGGAGGGGGCGTGGGAGAGACCCAGTACTTC,CASVRRGGGVGETQYF
TRBD1,TRBJ1-4,NA,TRBV6-1,TGTGCCAGCAGTGGGGGGACAGGGGGTGAAAAACTGTTTTTT,CASSGGTGGEKLFF
TRBD2,TRBJ2-1,NA,TRBV5-1,TGCGCCAGCAGCTTGGCGTCTAGCGGGAGTCAGAATGAGCAGTTCTTC,CASSLASSGSQNEQFF
NA,TRBJ1-3,NA,TRBV7-3,TGTGCCAGCAGCCCGGGTCCGACAGACACCATATATTTT,CASSPGPTDTIYF
TRBD2,TRBJ2-2,few,TRBV15,TGTGCCACCAGCAGAGATTTTAGCGGGAGGGATTACGAGGAGCTGTTTTTT,CATSRDFSGRDYEELFF
NA,TRBJ1-1,NA,TRBV29-1,TGCAGCGGACTAGGGGAGCTGAACACTGAAGCTTTCTTT,CSGLGELNTEAFF
NA,TRBJ2-5,NA,TRBV7-6,TGTGCCAGCAGCAGGGCCCGGGGTCGGGAGGAGACCCAGTACTTC,CASSRARGREETQYF
NA,TRBJ1-5,few,TRBV5-5,TGTGCCAGCAGCTTGGGGACAGCCTACCAGCCCCAGCATTTT,CASSLGTAYQPQHF
NA,TRBJ2-3,NA,TRBV29-1,TGCAGCGCAGTGGCGGGCACAGATACGCAGTATTTT,CSAVAGTDTQYF
NA,TRBJ2-7,NA,TRBV6-5,TGTGCCAGCAGCCGGGAGACCAAGGGGTACTTC,CASSRETKGYF
NA,TRBJ2-1,NA,TRBV4-1,TGCGCCAGCAGCCAGGGGCAGGCCTCCCTATACAATGAGCAGTTCTTC,CASSQGQASLYNEQFF
NA,TRBJ2-2,NA,TRBV7-9,TGTGCCAGCAGCTTAGGCCTTGCGGCCGGGGAGCTGTTTTTT,CASSLGLAAGELFF
TRBD1,TRBJ1-1,once,TRBV27,TGTGCCAGCAGTCTTAGGGGGCCCCGGGACACTGAAGCTTTCTTT,CASSLRGPRDTEAFF
TRBD2,TRBJ2-1,NA,TRBV6-1,TGTGCCAGCAGGGGGGGACTAGCGGGGCCGAATGAGCAGTTCTTC,CASRGGLAGPNEQFF
TRBD2,TRBJ2-7,NA,TRBV30,TGTGCCTGGAGCCCAGCGGGAGCGGGCGAGCAGTACTTC,CAWSPAGAGEQYF
NA,TRBJ2-4,NA,TRBV5-3,TGTGCCAGAAGCTTTTCTCAGGTCCTGACGTTACTAAACATTCAGTACTTC,CARSFSQVLTLLNIQYF
NA,TRBJ2-7,few,TRBV7-8,TGTGCCAGCAGCCCGAGTAGTGGCACCTACGAGCAGTACTTC,CASSPSSGTYEQYF
TRBD2,TRBJ2-7,many,TRBV9,TGTGCCAGCAGCGAAGGTCCGGGACTAGCGGGCTACGAGCAGTACTTC,CASSEGPGLAGYEQYF
NA,TRBJ2-1,NA,TRBV6-1,TGTGCCAGCAGTAAAGGAGGGGGGACCTACAATGAGCAGTTCTTC,CASSKGGGTYNEQFF
NA,TRBJ2-6,NA,TRBV28,TGTGCCAGCAGTTTAGGGACATCTGGGGCCAACGTCCTGACTTTC,CASSLGTSGANVLTF
TRBD1,TRBJ2-4,NA,TRBV28,TGTGCCAGCAGTTTGGACGGACAGGGTTTCACCAAAAACATTCAGTACTTC,CASSLDGQGFTKNIQYF
NA,TRBJ2-2,NA,TRBV19,TGTGCCAGTAGTAACCGGGACACCGGGGAGCTGTTTTTT,CASSNRDTGELFF
NA,TRBJ1-2,NA,TRBV14,TGTGCCAGCAGCCCGCAGGCTCGGAGTGGCTACACCTTC,CASSPQARSGYTF
TRBD1,TRBJ2-4,NA,TRBV28,TGTGCCAGCAGTTTTTACGGGACAGACCTAGCCAAAAACATTCAGTACTTC,CASSFYGTDLAKNIQYF
TRBD2,TRBJ2-6,once,TRBV30,TGTGCCTGGGACAGCGGGGTAACCCCTGGGGCCAACGTCCTGACTTTC,CAWDSGVTPGANVLTF
NA,TRBJ1-1,once,TRBV18,TGTGCCAGCTCACCATTGGCAGAGAACACTGAAGCTTTCTTT,CASSPLAENTEAFF
NA,TRBJ1-3,NA,TRBV9,TGTGCCAGCAGTCGAGGGAACTCTGGAAACACCATATATTTT,CASSRGNSGNTIYF
NA,TRBJ2-1,NA,TRBV5-1,TGCGCCAGCAGCTTGATCTCCATGAGGCAGACCTCCACTGAGCAGTTCTTC,CASSLISMRQTSTEQFF
TRBD2,TRBJ2-3,many,TRBV5-1,TGCGCCAGCAGCTTGGGCGGGAGGGACACAGATACGCAGTATTTT,CASSLGGRDTDTQYF
TRBD1,TRBJ2-2,few,TRBV18,TGTGCCAGCTCACCGGTTGGACAGGGGAACACCGGGGAGCTGTTTTTT,CASSPVGQGNTGELFF